This T cell receptor (beta chain) was identified in a study of shared clonotypes between healthy human individuals. The CDR3 is 12 amino acids. Germline CDR1 MDHEN, CDR2 SYDVKM. J lost 12 bases, V lost 1 base, and 5 bases had no gene match. The test was conducted at deep level. The method was immunoSEQ multiplex PCR; TCRdb's version includes in-frame clones alone and lacks a portion of them. The sample has about 680,000 clones; about 78% are singletons. It was into CD45RA+ naive and CD45RA-negative memory subsets that the CD4+ cells were split. J is TRBJ2-7 and V is TRBV28, with TRBD2 identical over 8 bases. Sequencing was performed on memory CD4+ T cells sorted from blood. Subset noted: CD45RA-negative fraction. This sequence originates from a woman aged 30 to 39 in good health. CDR3 sequence (DNA): TGTGCCAGCAGTTTATATGAGCGGGAGAGGTACTTC. It specifies CASSLYERERYF.